Reported below is one T cell receptor (beta chain). The antigen is not known. Within the CD8+ T cell compartment, naive cells were CD45RO-CCR7+CD27+CD95-. The data were obtained in a study of CXCR3-negative and CXCR3-positive naive CD8 T cells. The CDR3 length is 12 residues. The germline CDR1 and CDR2 sequences are SQVTM and ANQGSEA. Study outcomes and limitations: Fresh PBMCs served for most assays, and CXCR3 expression fell partially after cryopreservation. Comparison of naive cells showed more hydrophobic TRB CDR3s in CXCR3-positive than in CXCR3-negative naive cells. In both naive subsets diversity was comparably high, whereas memory CD8+ cells showed much lower diversity. Memory cells diverged, while naive CXCR3-positive and CXCR3-negative cells had similar TRBV-TRBJ usage.

Libraries of TRB cDNA were made by 5' RACE and carried UMIs. TCRdb re-called the 5' RACE reads, yielding one record per CDR3 amino acid sequence without DNA. The sample table includes about 7,000 distinct CDR3 sequences. The chain employs TRBV29-1 and TRBJ2-7; without DNA, the TCRdb call of TRBD1 cannot be checked. The origin of this receptor is a human donor in good health. Some clones in this sample may be carry-over from other donors' samples. The specimen sequenced was naive CXCR3+ CD8+ T cells from blood. Documented subset: CD45RO-CCR7+CD27+CD95- naive CD8+ T cells expressing CXCR3 (TNR3+). The CDR3 sequence is CSVGDGIYEQYF.